The sequence of this T cell receptor (beta chain) was determined in a study of graft-versus-host responses after intestinal transplantation. Study overall: All recipients were transplanted with multivisceral, liver-intestinal, or isolated intestinal grafts. The study gave all recipients anti-thymocyte globulin induction, then tacrolimus and steroids for about 3 years.

TCRdb keeps only in-frame clones here, not all; method: immunoSEQ multiplex PCR. The sample carries about 88,000 clones, 94% recorded once. The study, taken as a whole, reports: Early post-transplant HvG declines were associated with peak circulating GvH clone levels. Analysis identified GvH clones in recipient marrow, with some appearing first in ileum or blood.

Remarks on this clone: Its antigen is unknown.

This sample comprised unstimulated CD4+ T cells sorted from spleen or lymph node cells, obtained before transplant. This clonotype was sampled from a human donor who was the organ donor for an intestinal transplant.

The CDR3 DNA follows: TGTGCCAGCAGTTCCCGGGACAGAGCAGGTGGGGCCCTCCACTTT. Translated: CASSSRDRAGGALHF. This sequence joins TRBV6-1 and TRBJ1-6; 7 positions match TRBD1. Germline loops: CDR1 MNHNS, CDR2 SASEGT. This CDR3 region has 15 residues. With V trimmed by 5 bases and J by 14 bases, 15 bases remained unmatched.